A single T cell receptor beta chain is shown here with its context. In the authors' methods: Amplifying reference gene primers gave estimates of nucleated cell counts. The repertoire was sequenced with immunoSEQ multiplex PCR; TCRdb's copy has only in-frame clones and lacks some. The D gene and trimming were derived from the DNA, and the V and J assignments and clone size from that table. This sample has tens of thousands of clones, with roughly 91% found just once. The data are from a study of blood T cell repertoires in COVID-19. Study overall: COVID-19 samples from acute and convalescent phases originated in the United States, Italy and Spain. T cells, B-cell-depleted T cells, or PBMCs supplied cDNA or gDNA.

The CDR3 covers 14 residues. Germline V gene lookup returns CDR1 SGHNT and CDR2 YYREEE (reference sequence). V lost 0 bases to trimming and J lost 4 bases, with 9 bases between them. V usage is TRBV5-4 and J usage is TRBJ2-3; D perhaps matches TRBD2 (7 bases). The sequence derives from a human donor in a cohort sampled during active COVID-19. The donor label of this sample is uncertain. The sample consisted of peripheral blood. Written as DNA, the CDR3 is TGTGCCAGCAGCTTGGAGGGGGGGGCAGATACGCAGTATTTT. Amino acids: CASSLEGGADTQYF.